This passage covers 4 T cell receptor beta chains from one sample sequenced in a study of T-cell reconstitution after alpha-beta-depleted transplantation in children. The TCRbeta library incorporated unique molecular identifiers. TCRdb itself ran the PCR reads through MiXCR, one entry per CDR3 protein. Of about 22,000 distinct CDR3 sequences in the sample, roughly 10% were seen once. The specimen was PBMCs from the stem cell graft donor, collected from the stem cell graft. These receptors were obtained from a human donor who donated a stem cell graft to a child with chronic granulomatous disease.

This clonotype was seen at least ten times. The CDR3, as DNA: TGTGCCAGCAGCTCAAAAACCGGCACAGGGTCGAATGAGCAGTTCTTC. Residues: CASSSKTGTGSNEQFF. V usage is TRBV7-3 and J usage is TRBJ2-1; D may be TRBD1 (6 bases). The CDR3 contains 16 residues. V was cut by 4 bases and J by 7 bases, with 20 bases left in between. Germline assignment: CDR1 SGHTA and CDR2 FQGTGA.

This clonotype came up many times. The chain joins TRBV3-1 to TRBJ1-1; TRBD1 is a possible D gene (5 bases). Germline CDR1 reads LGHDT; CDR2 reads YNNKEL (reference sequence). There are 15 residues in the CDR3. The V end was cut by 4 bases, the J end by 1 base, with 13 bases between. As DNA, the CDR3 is TGTGCCAGCAGCCGGCTGGGGGACCCGAACACTGAAGCTTTCTTT. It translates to CASSRLGDPNTEAFF.

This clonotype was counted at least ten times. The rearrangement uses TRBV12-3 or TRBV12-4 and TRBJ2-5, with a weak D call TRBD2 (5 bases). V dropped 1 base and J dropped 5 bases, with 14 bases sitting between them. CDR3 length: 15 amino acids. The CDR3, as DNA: TGTGCCAGCAGTTTAGGAGGGTATGTTGAGGAGACCCAGTACTTC. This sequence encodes CASSLGGYVEETQYF.

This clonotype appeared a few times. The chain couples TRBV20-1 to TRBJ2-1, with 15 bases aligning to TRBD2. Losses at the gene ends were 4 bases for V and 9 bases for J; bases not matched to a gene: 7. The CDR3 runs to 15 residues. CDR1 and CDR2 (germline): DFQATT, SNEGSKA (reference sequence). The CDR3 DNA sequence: TGCAGTGCTACCCGGACTAGCGGGGGGGCAGGTGAGCAGTTCTTC. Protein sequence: CSATRTSGGAGEQFF.